This T cell receptor (beta chain) is drawn from a study of blood T cell repertoires in COVID-19. Looking at the study overall: Italy, Spain and the United States were the sources of the convalescent and acute COVID-19 samples. In each case, the material was cDNA or gDNA derived from T cells, B-cell-depleted T cells, or PBMCs.

Authors' data handling: The authors estimated nucleated cell counts from reference gene primer amplification. The protocol was immunoSEQ multiplex PCR, while the TCRdb copy is restricted to in-frame clones and leaves out a portion. That table gives V, J and clone size, and the DNA gave D and trimming. The sample holds 130,000 to 150,000 clones; 80% to 90% are singletons and the top ten take about 1.8%. Trimming pared 1 base from V and 0 bases from J, leaving 11 bases between. There are 16 residues in the CDR3. Germline CDR1 is LNHDA and CDR2 is SQIVND (reference sequence). What was sequenced was peripheral blood. The V gene is TRBV19, the J gene TRBJ2-3; D uncertain. This receptor was obtained from a woman aged 45-65 years with acute or convalescent COVID-19. DNA for the CDR3: TGTGCCAGTAGTATAGGGAGTTACTCTAGCACAGATACGCAGTATTTT. Protein product: CASSIGSYSSTDTQYF.